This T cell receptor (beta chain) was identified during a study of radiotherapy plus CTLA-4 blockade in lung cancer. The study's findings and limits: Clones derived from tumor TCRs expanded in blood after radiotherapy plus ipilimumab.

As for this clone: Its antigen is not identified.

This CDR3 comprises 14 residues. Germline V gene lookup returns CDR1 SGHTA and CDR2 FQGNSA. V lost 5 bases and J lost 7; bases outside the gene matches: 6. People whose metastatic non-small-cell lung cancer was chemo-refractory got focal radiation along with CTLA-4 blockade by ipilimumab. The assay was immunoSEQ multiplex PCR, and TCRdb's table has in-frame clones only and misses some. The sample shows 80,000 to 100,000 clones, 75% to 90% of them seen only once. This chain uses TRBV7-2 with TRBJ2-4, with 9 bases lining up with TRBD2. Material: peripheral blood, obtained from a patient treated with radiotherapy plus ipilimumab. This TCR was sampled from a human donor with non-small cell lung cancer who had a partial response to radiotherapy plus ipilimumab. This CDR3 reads CASSAGLAANIQYF. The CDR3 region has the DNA TGTGCCAGCAGCGCGGGACTAGCAGCGAACATTCAGTACTTC.